The 3 T cell receptor beta chains below come from one sample, sequenced in a study of cytomegalovirus exposure and HLA in healthy donors. Primers included in the PCR were 60 Vbeta and 13 Jbeta primers. TCRdb's copy holds only in-frame clones and misses some; the assay was immunoSEQ multiplex PCR. In the table there are 95,000 to 150,000 clones, approximately 67% of which are singletons. Specimen: PBMCs. These receptors came from a young man in good health and CMV-seronegative.

This clone was picked up a small number of times. V usage is TRBV15 and J usage is TRBJ1-1, with D tentatively TRBD1 (5 bases). In germline, CDR1 is LNHNV, CDR2 YYDKDF (reference sequence). CDR3 length: 15 amino acids. The V gene lost 0 bases and the J gene lost 7 bases, with 15 bases spanning the gap. CDR3 in DNA: TGTGCCACCAGCAGAGAAATTACAGGCCCTGATGAAGCTTTCTTT. Its translation: CATSREITGPDEAFF.

This clone was picked up one time. CDR3 bases: TGTGCCAGCAGCCATATGGTGGCAGGGGGAACCTACGAGCAGTACTTC. As protein: CASSHMVAGGTYEQYF. The rearrangement links TRBV7-9 to TRBJ2-7; TRBD1 aligns across 7 bases. CDR1 and CDR2 from the germline V gene are SEHNR and FQNEAQ (reference sequence). There are 16 residues in the CDR3. The trim removed 5 bases at V and 2 bases at J, leaving 12 bases unmatched.

This clone was recorded a few times. This chain uses TRBV18 with TRBJ2-4; the match to TRBD2 covers 14 bases. The CDR3 has 19 amino acids. The junction had 9 bases not matched to a gene; V was cut back by 3 bases and J by 2 bases. The germline CDR1 and CDR2 sequences are KGHSH and LQKENI. The CDR3 nucleotides are TGTGCCAGCTCACCGGGGACTAGCGGGAGCGATAGCCCCAAAAACATTCAGTACTTC. Its translation: CASSPGTSGSDSPKNIQYF.